The next 14 T cell receptor beta chains were all read from a single sample in a study of blood T cell repertoires in COVID-19. TCRdb's table, derived via immunoSEQ multiplex PCR, lists solely in-frame clones and lacks some. The sample holds roughly 330,000 clones, over 70% seen once. Sequencing input: PBMCs or T cells enriched from blood (not recorded which). These receptors were taken from a man aged 30 to 39 who had recovered from COVID-19.

This clone appeared a single time. V gene TRBV5-1 combines with J gene TRBJ2-7; D is unclear. The CDR3 is 12 residues long. V lost 4 bases, J lost 3 bases, and 8 bases lay in between. Germline CDR1 reads SGHRS; CDR2 reads YFSETQ. CDR3 amino acids: CASSPTGYEQYF. As DNA, the CDR3 is TGCGCCAGCAGCCCTACCGGCTACGAGCAGTACTTC. The full variable domain, rest sourced from reference TRBV5-1 and TRBJ2-7, is KAGVTQTPRYLIKTRGQQVTLSCSPISGHRSVSWYQQTPGQGLQFLFEYFSETQRNKGNFPGRFSGRQFSNSRSEMNVSTLELGDSALYLCASSPTGYEQYFGPGTRLTVT.

V gene TRBV6-5 combines with J gene TRBJ2-7; maybe TRBD1 (6 bases). Germline V lookup: CDR1 MNHEY, CDR2 SVGAGI. V was shortened by 4 bases and J by 4 bases, with 14 bases between the two germline ends. CDR3 size: 14 residues. The CDR3 region is CASSLSQGSYEQYF. In DNA form, the CDR3 reads TGTGCCAGCAGTTTATCACAGGGAAGTTACGAGCAGTACTTC.

The CDR3 here is CASSDGRTGTYEQYF. The CDR3 nucleotides read TGTGCCAGCAGTGACGGGAGGACGGGGACCTACGAGCAGTACTTC. This chain joins TRBV2 and TRBJ2-7; 7 bases match TRBD2. CDR3 length: 15 amino acids. With V trimmed by 3 bases and J by 2 bases, 7 bases remained unmatched. CDR1 and CDR2 (germline): SNHLY, FYNNEI.

This clone has a single count. V usage is TRBV5-6 and J usage is TRBJ2-7; 8 bases map to TRBD2. In germline, CDR1 is SGHDT, CDR2 YYEEEE. This CDR3 has 13 amino acids. The J segment lost 5 bases and the V segment lost 4 bases, leaving 5 bases of the junction unmatched. The CDR3 here is CASSQGLDHEQYF. CDR3 nucleotide sequence: TGTGCCAGCAGCCAGGGACTAGACCACGAGCAGTACTTC.

This chain joins TRBV14 and TRBJ2-1; 14 bases line up with TRBD2. Unmatched junction bases numbered 3, after V lost 4 bases and J lost 4 bases. Germline CDR1 and CDR2: SGHDN and FVKESK. This CDR3 is 16 amino acids long. The CDR3 region has the DNA TGTGCCAGCAGCCGAGGGACTAGCGGGGGTTACAATGAGCAGTTCTTC. Translated, it gives CASSRGTSGGYNEQFF.

J is TRBJ2-5 and V is TRBV20-1; 8 bases map to TRBD2. From germline, CDR1 is DFQATT and CDR2 SNEGSKA (reference sequence). Germline trimming cut 3 bases from V and 5 bases from J; bases unmatched to any gene: 17. The CDR3 runs 17 residues. CDR3 DNA: TGCAGTGCTAGTAGGTCCGGGTCGGGACTAGGTACGGAGACCCAGTACTTC. This encodes CSASRSGSGLGTETQYF.

This clone was counted between two and nine times. This rearrangement joins TRBV5-1 to TRBJ1-4, with D hard to call. The CDR3 extends over 15 amino acids. CDR1 and CDR2 (germline): SGHRS, YFSETQ. V was clipped by 4 bases and J by 0 bases, with 10 bases between them. CDR3 protein: CASSTAGATNEKLFF. CDR3 DNA sequence: TGCGCCAGCAGCACTGCGGGTGCAACTAATGAAAAACTGTTTTTT.

The gene calls are TRBV9 and TRBJ2-7, with a possible D match to TRBD1 (6 bases). Germline V gives CDR1 SGDLS, CDR2 YYNGEE. V lost 4 bases and J 5 bases, leaving 25 bases between the germline ends. This CDR3 contains 17 residues. CDR3 sequence: CASSPYQDSLRGNEQYF. The CDR3 region has the DNA TGTGCCAGCAGCCCTTATCAAGACAGCCTTAGGGGGAACGAGCAGTACTTC. Full variable domain (outside the CDR3, taken from reference TRBV9 and TRBJ2-7): DSGVTQTPKHLITATGQRVTLRCSPRSGDLSVYWYQQSLDQGLQFLIQYYNGEERAKGNILERFSAQQFPDLHSELNLSSLELGDSALYFCASSPYQDSLRGNEQYFGPGTRLTVT.

This chain uses TRBV7-3 with TRBJ1-5; D gene uncertain. Trimming shortened V by 2 bases and J by 3 bases, and 5 bases separated the two germline ends. Per the germline V gene, CDR1 is SGHTA and CDR2 is FQGTGA. The CDR3 is 13 residues long. CDR3 region: CASSLQANQPQHF. The DNA of the CDR3 is TGTGCCAGCAGCTTACAGGCCAATCAGCCCCAGCATTTT.

The gene calls are TRBV19 and TRBJ1-2; 8 positions agree with TRBD1. V gave up 5 bases and J gave up 3 bases; unmatched junction bases: 2. Looked up from germline, CDR1 is LNHDA and CDR2 is SQIVND (reference sequence). The CDR3 has 13 amino acids. CDR3 coding DNA: TGTGCCAGTAGTGAGGGACAGGACTATGGCTACACCTTC. Its protein product is CASSEGQDYGYTF.

V is TRBV7-9 and J is TRBJ1-2, with D possibly matching TRBD1 (5 bases). CDR3 length: 16 amino acids. CDR1 is SEHNR and CDR2 is FQNEAQ in the germline V gene (reference sequence). V shed 5 bases and J shed 6 bases, with 22 bases lying between them. The CDR3 loop reads CASSPTTARVDNGYTF. The CDR3 DNA is TGTGCCAGCAGCCCAACGACGGCCAGGGTTGATAATGGCTACACCTTC.

The chain recombines TRBV11-2 with TRBJ2-7; no reliable D call. This CDR3 spans 16 amino acids. V lost 3 bases to trimming and J lost 6 bases, with 21 bases between them. Germline loops: CDR1 SGHAT, CDR2 FQNNGV. The CDR3 region is CASSFDLGTILREQYF. The CDR3 DNA is TGTGCCAGCAGCTTCGACTTAGGCACGATATTACGCGAGCAGTACTTC.

V usage is TRBV25-1 and J usage is TRBJ2-7; tentatively, D is TRBD2 (6 bases). The length of the CDR3 is 14 residues. Deletions cut 7 bases from V and 2 bases from J, with 15 bases between. The germline gives CDR1 MGHDK, CDR2 SYGVNS. CDR3 coding DNA: TGTGCCAGCAAGGGAGGACAAACTCCCTACGAGCAGTACTTC. Its protein is CASKGGQTPYEQYF.

The rearrangement links TRBV13 to TRBJ2-7; 11 bases are a match to TRBD1. The CDR3 has 13 amino acids. The germline V gene has CDR1 PRHDT and CDR2 FYEKMQ (reference sequence). J was trimmed by 6 bases and V by 4 bases; bases with no gene match: 2. Here the CDR3 DNA reads TGTGCCAGCAGCTCCGGGACAGGGGGCGAGCAGTACTTC. It specifies CASSSGTGGEQYF.